This T cell receptor (beta chain) derives from a study of cytomegalovirus exposure and HLA in healthy donors (dated by TCRdb to between 2016 and 2019). Study-level background: An earlier analysis of several hundred of the donors reported about 250 Gb of sequence data and approximately 110 million unique TCR beta sequences from 150 million to 200 million T cells. The study was designed to test whether signatures of past pathogen exposure could be identified by cataloging public T cell receptors. Every repertoire in the discovery cohort had been generated on one and the same sequencing platform. To study patterns of TCR occurrence, a later analysis re-analyzed previously published TCR beta repertoires from 500 to 850 donors and added high-resolution HLA genotyping. A later genetic analysis took genome-wide SNP genotypes for about 55% of the roughly 670 donors and used that subset as a discovery cohort. High-throughput TCR immunosequencing, statistical association of individual TCRs with disease status, and machine learning were combined to predict cytomegalovirus infection status. Among some 400 genotyped donors of the cohort, an average of roughly 240,000 unique TCR beta nucleotide sequences were sequenced per donor, about a sixth of them non-productive. Roughly 300 gigabases of sequencing data and 78 million or so unique TCR sequences were included in an early release covering about 620 HLA-typed donors. Alongside the repertoire data, information on donor age, sex, ethnicity and CMV serostatus was compiled. The T cell repertoires of some 670 subjects were profiled by immunosequencing and related to cytomegalovirus serostatus. Besides the first cohort of 666 subjects, a separate validation cohort made up of 120 different subjects was used. The number of typed donors differed by locus: roughly 629-640 for A, B, C, DRB1 and DQB1; 522 for DQA1; roughly 600 for DPA1; and roughly 490 for DPB1. Rather than using new phenotypic data, the later analysis identified candidate immune exposures from TCR beta sequences and from how often those sequences occurred across donors. A handful of DR-DQ haplotypes were handled as single units for association and clustering because linkage in the cohort was strong. Class I and class II HLA loci were covered by the typing at four-digit resolution. An earlier analysis of around 540 of the donors applied high-throughput TCR beta sequencing to assess whether each TCR beta V gene segment acted as functional or pseudogenic. Of the 350 to 400 genotyped donors, around 81% fell in the genetic ancestry cluster associated with self-reported Caucasian donors.

The cohort was made up of 500 to 850 healthy bone marrow donors. All cohort members were sampled while nominally healthy, although unrecorded immune exposures were likely present. The donor tested CMV seropositive and was one of the 289 seropositive cohort members. Every donor gave a peripheral blood sample, and the peripheral blood mononuclear cells from that sample were used for TCR beta sequencing. Genomic DNA was extracted from the blood cell samples with the Qiagen DNeasy Blood Extraction Kit. The library was made by the immunoSEQ multiplex PCR assay. A mixture of 60 forward primers for TCR Vbeta segments and 13 reverse primers for TCR Jbeta segments was used in the multiplex PCR. The CDR3 region of rearranged TCR beta genes was amplified from genomic DNA with a multiplex PCR assay. The Illumina HiSeq System was used to sequence the amplified TCR beta libraries as 87-base-pair reads. The original methods were these. A later analysis counted tens of millions of unique TCR beta chains across the roughly 700 repertoires, and some 11 million of these chains were shared by at least two donors. Raw reads were error-corrected and collapsed into unique sequences with a nearest-neighbor algorithm that merged closely related sequences to remove PCR and sequencing errors. CDR3 sequences were aligned to IMGT reference sequences to assign V, D and J gene segments. For a sequence to be retained, a match of at least six nucleotides to both a V gene segment and a J gene segment was required. Rearrangements were called productive when the CDR3 lacked stop codons and stayed in frame with V and J; all others were non-productive. Following IMGT convention, CDR3 was defined as the stretch from the second conserved V-encoded cysteine up to the conserved J-encoded phenylalanine. In an earlier analysis of roughly 610 of the donors, sequences lacking an unambiguous match to a single V gene segment were excluded. An earlier analysis of just under 600 of the donors called V segments functional above 56.7% productive rearrangements and segregating when the between-donor standard deviation exceeded 5%. A statistical classification framework was built for diagnosing cytomegalovirus status from the catalog of TCR beta chain sequences. V and J gene assignment, in a later analysis, came from comparing TCR nucleotide sequences with IMGT/GENE-DB human TR gene sequences. In a later analysis, CDR3 sequences and most-parsimonious VDJ recombination scenarios were assigned using the TCRdist pipeline. A later analysis defined each TCR beta chain by its CDR3 amino acid sequence plus V-gene family, and excluded reads lacking a unique V-gene family. In a later analysis, 450 to 600 highly shared, low-generation-probability nucleotide sequences were removed to address suspected cross-contamination and a sequencing artifact. A later analysis calculated a clonal expansion index for each public chain from normalized within-repertoire ranks of inferred template counts. A later analysis computed generation probabilities with a VDJ recombination model fitted to out-of-frame rearrangements, and checked the results against IGoR. Hypergeometric tests were used in a later analysis to score TCR-TCR, TCR-HLA and TCR-CMV co-occurrence, with a repertoire-size bias correction applied to the TCR pairs. In a later analysis, false discovery rates were estimated by permuting HLA or CMV assignments 20 times. In a later analysis, co-occurring TCRs were grouped using DBSCAN, with TCRdist sequence similarity added in when clustering inside HLA-allele-positive subsets. Co-occurrence clustering excluded repertoires with fewer than 30,000 or more than 120,000 public chains, plus five with anomalous nucleotide sharing. The source is immuneACCESS, and TCRdb retained only in-frame sequences with V and J called. Part of the clones is not carried over; for the studies checked, unresolved V genes explain less than half of this, and the remainder is unexplained. Clonal size and the V and J genes are those of that table, whereas D and trimming came from the DNA. This sample's clone table shows about 48,000 clones. The ten largest clones take up 5.5% to 7% of the sample.

Ends trimmed: V by 5 bases, J by 6 bases; bases unmatched to a gene: 10. CDR1 and CDR2 were assigned from the germline V gene as SGHTA and FQGNSA. Its CDR3 holds 14 amino acids, cysteine through phenylalanine. CDR3 DNA is the only sequence kept; it has 42 bases, read in frame from the first base. What the study reported, not specific to this receptor: Linkage disequilibrium might explain the correlated functional status among segregating V segments, but an unknown experimental factor could not be excluded. The authors suggested that the approach could potentially be generalized to other disease states and immunological phenotypes. HLA typing was unavailable for some donors at each locus, so association tests used only the typed subset. Most TCR sequences were observed very rarely across donors, whereas some public TCRs were present in many individuals. Because counts were too low, approximately 15 rarely observed V segments, including chromosome 9 orphons, were excluded from the earlier analysis of about 500 of the donors. A later analysis found that TCR association rates varied across HLA loci, with DRB1 alleles showing the most associated TCRs and HLA-C alleles the fewest. A later genetic analysis associated a missense DCLRE1C variant with V-gene and J-gene trimming of TCR beta chains, and an independent cohort replicated the association. Strong co-occurrence of HLA alleles, especially DR and DQ, made assigning TCR associations to individual alleles difficult. In the study, approximately 160 TCR beta chains were listed as associated with cytomegalovirus. In vitro tests confirmed that three of the cytomegalovirus-associated TCR beta chains recognize cytomegalovirus antigens. Specific HLA alleles were associated with over 15,000 TCR beta sequences at a false discovery rate of 0.05 in a later analysis. A further reported finding was that TCR beta sequences accurately predicted the HLA-A and HLA-B alleles for most subjects in the first cohort. In an earlier analysis of about 540 of the donors, most TCR beta V segments were observed in productive rearrangements about 87% or about 30% of the time, broadly matching IMGT annotations. Cytomegalovirus status was reported to be diagnosed by the classifier with high specificity and sensitivity in both the original and validation cohorts. The 87-base-pair reads could not distinguish some IMGT-functional V segments, including TRBV6-2 and TRBV6-3, so those segments were excluded. According to a later analysis, most CMV-associated TCR beta chains appeared to be HLA-restricted, and the HLA associations seemed to be driven largely by CMV exposure. In a later genetic analysis, fewer N-insertions in productive TCRs were reported among donors in an Asian-associated ancestry cluster than the roughly 700-donor mean. Immune exposure information for the cohort was limited to CMV serostatus. Presence/absence analyses assumed roughly uniform sequencing depth across donors, an assumption that may not hold. Several of the top co-occurrence clusters appeared to be linked to parvovirus B19, influenza, CMV and Epstein-Barr virus, according to a later analysis. A cluster of highly shared sequence variants was judged likely to be a technical artifact of the sequencing pipeline. In a later analysis, HLA-associated TCR beta chains were found to be more clonally expanded and to have lower generation probabilities than equally common non-associated chains. In this cohort, only TCR beta chains were sequenced, and detectable features were limited by the absence of alpha or paired-chain data.

In the case of this clone: Its cognate antigen has yet to be identified.

The sequence is built from TRBV7-2 and TRBJ2-7; 7 central bases correspond to TRBD1. Source material: PBMCs. The receptor comes from a male donor in good health and CMV-seropositive. The sequence in DNA is TGTGCCAGCAGCACCAGACAGGGTTTGGGCGAGCAGTACTTC. It specifies CASSTRQGLGEQYF.